The T cell receptor beta chain described here comes from a study of T cell responses to AZD1222 COVID-19 vaccine. Some clones are missing from TCRdb's copy, which holds only in-frame ones; the method was immunoSEQ multiplex PCR. The sample holds tens of thousands of clones, 70% to 90% seen once. Study outcomes and limitations: Repertoires were collected only later (after the peak T cell response had occurred). Seropositivity was recorded at baseline in only a handful of AZD1222 recipients. White British ancestry dominated among donors, who included more females, and clonal diversity was possibly underestimated.

As to this clone: The antigen is undetermined.

Germline lookup yields CDR1 PRHDT and CDR2 FYEKMQ (reference sequence). The CDR3 contains 14 residues. Between the trimmed V and J ends, which lost 10 bases and 8 bases, there was a span of 18 bases. The sequence was collected from an adult who received the AZD1222 COVID-19 vaccine. This sequence joins TRBV13 and TRBJ1-6; D is perhaps TRBD1 (5 bases). Material: peripheral blood, obtained 28 days after the second AZD1222 dose. The CDR3 is CATNRGAGDSPLHF. The CDR3 DNA reads TGTGCCACCAACCGTGGGGCTGGGGATTCACCCCTCCACTTT. The full variable domain, rest sourced from reference TRBV13 and TRBJ1-6, is AAGVIQSPRHLIKEKRETATLKCYPIPRHDTVYWYQQGPGQDPQFLISFYEKMQSDKGSIPDRFSAQQFSDYHSELNMSSLELGDSALYFCATNRGAGDSPLHFGNGTRLTVT.